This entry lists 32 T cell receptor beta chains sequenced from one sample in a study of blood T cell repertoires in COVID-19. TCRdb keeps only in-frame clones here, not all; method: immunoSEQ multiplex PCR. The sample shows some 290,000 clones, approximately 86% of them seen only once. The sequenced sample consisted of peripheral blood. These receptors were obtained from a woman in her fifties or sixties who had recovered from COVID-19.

CDR3 residues: CASTYKGTNTEAFF. The DNA of the CDR3 is TGTGCCAGCACCTATAAGGGGACTAACACTGAAGCTTTCTTT. The J gene is TRBJ1-1, the V gene TRBV27; D is perhaps TRBD1 (5 bases). Looked up from germline, CDR1 is MNHEY and CDR2 is SMNVEV (reference sequence). V dropped 7 bases and J dropped 2 bases, with 14 bases sitting between them. This CDR3 has 14 amino acids.

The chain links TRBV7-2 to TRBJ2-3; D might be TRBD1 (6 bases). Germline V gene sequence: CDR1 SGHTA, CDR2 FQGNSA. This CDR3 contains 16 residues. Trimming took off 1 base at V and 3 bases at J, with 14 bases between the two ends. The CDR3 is CASSLDRAPGTDTQYF. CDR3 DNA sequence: TGTGCCAGCAGCTTAGACAGGGCCCCGGGTACAGATACGCAGTATTTT. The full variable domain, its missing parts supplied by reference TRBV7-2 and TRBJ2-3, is GAGVSQSPSNKVTEKGKDVELRCDPISGHTALYWYRQSLGQGLEFLIYFQGNSAPDKSGLPSDRFSAERTGGSVSTLTIQRTQQEDSAVYLCASSLDRAPGTDTQYFGPGTRLTVL.

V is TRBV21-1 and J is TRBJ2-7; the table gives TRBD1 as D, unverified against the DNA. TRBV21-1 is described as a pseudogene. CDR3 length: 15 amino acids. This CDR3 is CASSKIPRGRYEQYF. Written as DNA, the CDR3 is TGTGCCAGCAGCAAAATTCCCAGGGGCAGATACGAGCAGTACTTC.

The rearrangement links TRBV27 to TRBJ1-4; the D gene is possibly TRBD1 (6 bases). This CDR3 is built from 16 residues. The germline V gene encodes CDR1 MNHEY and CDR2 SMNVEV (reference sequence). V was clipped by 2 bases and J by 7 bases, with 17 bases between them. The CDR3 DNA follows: TGTGCCAGCAGTTTAAAGAGGATGCAGGGGACTGAAAAACTGTTTTTT. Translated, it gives CASSLKRMQGTEKLFF.

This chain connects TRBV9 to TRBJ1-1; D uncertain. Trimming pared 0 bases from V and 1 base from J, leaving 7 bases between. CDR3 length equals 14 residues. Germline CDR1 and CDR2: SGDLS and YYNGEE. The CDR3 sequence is CASSVGASNTEAFF. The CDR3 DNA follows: TGTGCCAGCAGCGTAGGCGCTTCGAACACTGAAGCTTTCTTT.

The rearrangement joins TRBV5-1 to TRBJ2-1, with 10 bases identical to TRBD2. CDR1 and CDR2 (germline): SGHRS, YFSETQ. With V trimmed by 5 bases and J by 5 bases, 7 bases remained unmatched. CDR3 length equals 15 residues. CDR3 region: CASSPPGLANNEQFF. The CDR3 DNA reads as TGCGCCAGCAGTCCTCCGGGACTAGCGAACAATGAGCAGTTCTTC.

The CDR3 nucleotides read TGTGCCAGCAGCCAAGTCATCCCCTACGAGCAGTACTTC. This gives the protein CASSQVIPYEQYF. The V gene is TRBV3-1 (or the pseudogene TRBV3-2), the J gene TRBJ2-7; D gene unclear. V gave up 1 base and J gave up 2 bases, with 6 bases separating them. CDR3 length: 13 residues. The germline V gene has CDR1 LGHDT and CDR2 YNNKEL (reference sequence).

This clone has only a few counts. The CDR3 DNA follows: TGTGCCAGCTCACCATACCGACAGACCTACGAGCAGTACTTC. It codes for CASSPYRQTYEQYF. The gene calls are TRBV18 and TRBJ2-7, with D perhaps matching TRBD1 (5 bases). CDR1 is KGHSH, CDR2 LQKENI, per germline. Trimming shortened V by 2 bases and J by 2 bases, and 10 bases separated the two germline ends. The CDR3 is 14 amino acids.

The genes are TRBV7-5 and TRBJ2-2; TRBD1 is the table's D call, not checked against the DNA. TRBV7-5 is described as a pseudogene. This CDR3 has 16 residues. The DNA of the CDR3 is TGTGCCCAGTGCACAGGGGCCTTACCGAACACCGGGGAGCTGTTTTTT. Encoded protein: CAQCTGALPNTGELFF.

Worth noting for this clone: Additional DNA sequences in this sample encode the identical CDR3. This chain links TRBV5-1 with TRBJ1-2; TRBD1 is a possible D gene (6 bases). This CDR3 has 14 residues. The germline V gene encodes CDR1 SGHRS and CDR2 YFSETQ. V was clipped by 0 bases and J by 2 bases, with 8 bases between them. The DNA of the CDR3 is TGCGCCAGCAGCTTGGACAGGGCGAACTATGGCTACACCTTC. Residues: CASSLDRANYGYTF.

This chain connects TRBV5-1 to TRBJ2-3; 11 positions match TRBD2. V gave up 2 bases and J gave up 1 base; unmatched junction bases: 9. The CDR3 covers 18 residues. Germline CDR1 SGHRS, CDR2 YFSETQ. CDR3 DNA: TGCGCCAGCAGCTTACGTAGCGGGGGGGCTTTAGGCACAGATACGCAGTATTTT. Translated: CASSLRSGGALGTDTQYF.

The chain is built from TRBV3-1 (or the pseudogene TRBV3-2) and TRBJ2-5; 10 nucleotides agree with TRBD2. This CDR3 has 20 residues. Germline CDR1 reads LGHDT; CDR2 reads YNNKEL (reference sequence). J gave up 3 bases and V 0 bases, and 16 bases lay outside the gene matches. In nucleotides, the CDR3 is TGTGCCAGCAGCCAAGAAAGGGGACTAGCGTCTGTGGTGGTAAAAGAGACCCAGTACTTC. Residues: CASSQERGLASVVVKETQYF.

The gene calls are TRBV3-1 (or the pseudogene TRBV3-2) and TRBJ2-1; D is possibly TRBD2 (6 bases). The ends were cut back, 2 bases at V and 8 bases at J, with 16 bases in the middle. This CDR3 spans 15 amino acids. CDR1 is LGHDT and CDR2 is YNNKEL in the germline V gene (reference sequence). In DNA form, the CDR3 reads TGTGCCAGCAGCCAATCTTTAGACGGGGGATATGAGCAGTTCTTC. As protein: CASSQSLDGGYEQFF.

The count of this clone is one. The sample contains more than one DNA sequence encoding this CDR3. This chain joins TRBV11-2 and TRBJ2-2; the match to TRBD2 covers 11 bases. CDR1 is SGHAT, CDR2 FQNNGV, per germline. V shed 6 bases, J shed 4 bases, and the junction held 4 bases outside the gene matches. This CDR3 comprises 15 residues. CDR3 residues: CASSRLAGSTGELFF. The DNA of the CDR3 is TGTGCCAGCAGTCGACTAGCGGGGAGCACCGGGGAGCTGTTTTTT.

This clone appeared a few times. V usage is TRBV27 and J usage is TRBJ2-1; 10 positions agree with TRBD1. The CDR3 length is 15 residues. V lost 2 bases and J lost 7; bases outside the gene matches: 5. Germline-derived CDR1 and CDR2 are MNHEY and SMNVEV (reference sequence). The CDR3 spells CASSLVGQGENEQFF. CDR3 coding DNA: TGTGCCAGCAGTTTAGTTGGACAGGGGGAGAATGAGCAGTTCTTC.

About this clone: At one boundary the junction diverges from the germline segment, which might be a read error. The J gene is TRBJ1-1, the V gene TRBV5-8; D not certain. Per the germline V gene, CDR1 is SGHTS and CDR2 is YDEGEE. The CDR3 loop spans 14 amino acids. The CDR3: CATSDGYLNTEAFF. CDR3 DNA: TGTGCCACCAGCGACGGGTATCTGAACACTGAAGCTTTCTTT.

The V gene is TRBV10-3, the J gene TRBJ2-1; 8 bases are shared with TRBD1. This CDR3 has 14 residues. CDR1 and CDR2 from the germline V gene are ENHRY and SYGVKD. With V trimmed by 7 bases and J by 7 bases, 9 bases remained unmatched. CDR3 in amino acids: CAINGRGRRNEQFF. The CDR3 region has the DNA TGTGCCATCAACGGCAGGGGGCGCCGGAATGAGCAGTTCTTC.

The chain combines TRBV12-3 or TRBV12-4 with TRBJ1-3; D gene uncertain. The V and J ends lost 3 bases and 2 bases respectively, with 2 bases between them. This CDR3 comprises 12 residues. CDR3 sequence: CASSFAGNTIYF. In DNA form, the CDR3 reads TGTGCCAGCAGTTTCGCTGGAAACACCATATATTTT.

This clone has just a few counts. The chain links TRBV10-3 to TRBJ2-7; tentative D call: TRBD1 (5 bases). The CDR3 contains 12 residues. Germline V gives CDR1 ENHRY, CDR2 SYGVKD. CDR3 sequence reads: CATQGGQSEQYF. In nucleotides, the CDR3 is TGTGCTACCCAGGGCGGACAATCCGAGCAGTACTTC.

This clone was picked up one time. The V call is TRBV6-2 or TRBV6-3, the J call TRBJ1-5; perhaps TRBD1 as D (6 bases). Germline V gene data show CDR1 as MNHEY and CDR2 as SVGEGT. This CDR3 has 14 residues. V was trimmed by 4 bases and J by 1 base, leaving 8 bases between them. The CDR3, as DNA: TGTGCCAGCAGTTTCACAGGGAGCAATCAGCCCCAGCATTTT. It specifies CASSFTGSNQPQHF.

CDR3 region: CASRFRGTGEWRYQPQHF. CDR3 coding DNA: TGTGCCAGCAGGTTTAGAGGGACAGGGGAATGGAGGTATCAGCCCCAGCATTTT. The J gene is TRBJ1-5, the V gene TRBV27; TRBD1 aligns across 10 bases. This CDR3 is 18 amino acids long. V lost 6 bases to trimming and J lost 5 bases; unmatched junction nucleotides: 16. Germline V CDR1 and CDR2: MNHEY, SMNVEV (reference sequence).

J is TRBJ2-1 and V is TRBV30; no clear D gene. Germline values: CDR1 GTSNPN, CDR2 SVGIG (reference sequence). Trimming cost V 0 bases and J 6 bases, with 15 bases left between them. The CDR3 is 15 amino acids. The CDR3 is CAWSVKGASGNEQFF. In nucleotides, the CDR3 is TGTGCCTGGAGTGTAAAAGGAGCATCGGGCAATGAGCAGTTCTTC. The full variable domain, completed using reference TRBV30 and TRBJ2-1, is SQTIHQWPATLVQPVGSPLSLECTVEGTSNPNLYWYRQAAGRGLQLLFYSVGIGQISSEVPQNLSASRPQDRQFILSSKKLLLSDSGFYLCAWSVKGASGNEQFFGPGTRLTVL.

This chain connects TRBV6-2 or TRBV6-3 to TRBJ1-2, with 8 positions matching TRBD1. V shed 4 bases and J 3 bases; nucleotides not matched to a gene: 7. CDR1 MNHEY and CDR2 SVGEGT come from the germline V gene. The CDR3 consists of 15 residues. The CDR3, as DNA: TGTGCCAGCAGTTTAGGACAGGGAGGATACTATGGCTACACCTTC. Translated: CASSLGQGGYYGYTF.

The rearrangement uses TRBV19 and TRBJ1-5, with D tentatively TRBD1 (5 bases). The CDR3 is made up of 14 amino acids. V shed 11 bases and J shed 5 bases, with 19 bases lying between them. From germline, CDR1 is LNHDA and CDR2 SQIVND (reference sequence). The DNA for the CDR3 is TGTGCCGGCGGGGCTCAAGGTAGGTATCAGCCCCAGCATTTT. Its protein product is CAGGAQGRYQPQHF.

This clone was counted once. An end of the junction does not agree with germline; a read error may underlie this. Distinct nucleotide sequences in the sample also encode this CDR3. The chain's CDR3 is CASSFWDNGYTF. CDR3 DNA: TGTGCCAGTAGCTTTTGGGACAACGGCTACACCTTC. The chain has TRBV5-4 and TRBJ1-2, with a possible D match to TRBD1 (6 bases). The V gene's germline CDR1 is SGHNT and CDR2 YYREEE (reference sequence). The CDR3 contains 12 residues.

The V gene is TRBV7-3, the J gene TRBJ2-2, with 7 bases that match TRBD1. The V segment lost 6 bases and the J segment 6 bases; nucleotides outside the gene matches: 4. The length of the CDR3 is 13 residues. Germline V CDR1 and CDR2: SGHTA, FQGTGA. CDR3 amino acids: CASRPTGAGELFF. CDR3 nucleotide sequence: TGTGCCAGCAGACCCACAGGGGCCGGGGAGCTGTTTTTT.

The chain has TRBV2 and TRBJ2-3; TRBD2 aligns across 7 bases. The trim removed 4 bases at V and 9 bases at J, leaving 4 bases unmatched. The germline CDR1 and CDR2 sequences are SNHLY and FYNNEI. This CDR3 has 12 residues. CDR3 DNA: TGTGCCAGCAGTGGAGGACTAGAGACGCAGTATTTT. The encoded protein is CASSGGLETQYF.

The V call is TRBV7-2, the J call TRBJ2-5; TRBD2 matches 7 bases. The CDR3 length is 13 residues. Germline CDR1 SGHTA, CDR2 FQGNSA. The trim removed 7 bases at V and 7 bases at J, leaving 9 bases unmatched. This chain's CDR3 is CASNKAGLGTQYF. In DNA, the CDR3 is TGTGCCAGCAACAAAGCGGGATTGGGGACCCAGTACTTC. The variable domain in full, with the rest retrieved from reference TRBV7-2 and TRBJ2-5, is GAGVSQSPSNKVTEKGKDVELRCDPISGHTALYWYRQSLGQGLEFLIYFQGNSAPDKSGLPSDRFSAERTGGSVSTLTIQRTQQEDSAVYLCASNKAGLGTQYFGPGTRLLVL.

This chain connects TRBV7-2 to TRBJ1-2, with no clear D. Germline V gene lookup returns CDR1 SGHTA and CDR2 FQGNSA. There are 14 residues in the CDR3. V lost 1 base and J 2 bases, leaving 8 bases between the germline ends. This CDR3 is CASSLEQRNYGYTF. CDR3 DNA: TGTGCCAGCAGCTTAGAGCAGAGGAACTATGGCTACACCTTC. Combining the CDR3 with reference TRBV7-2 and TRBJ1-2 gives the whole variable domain GAGVSQSPSNKVTEKGKDVELRCDPISGHTALYWYRQSLGQGLEFLIYFQGNSAPDKSGLPSDRFSAERTGGSVSTLTIQRTQQEDSAVYLCASSLEQRNYGYTFGSGTRLTVV.

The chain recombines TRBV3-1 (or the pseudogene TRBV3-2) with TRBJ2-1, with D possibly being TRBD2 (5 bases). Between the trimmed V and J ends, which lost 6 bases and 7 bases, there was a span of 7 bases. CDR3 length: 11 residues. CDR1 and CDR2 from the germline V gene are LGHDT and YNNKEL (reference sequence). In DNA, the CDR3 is TGTGCCAGCAGTCGGGGAAATGAGCAGTTCTTC. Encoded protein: CASSRGNEQFF.

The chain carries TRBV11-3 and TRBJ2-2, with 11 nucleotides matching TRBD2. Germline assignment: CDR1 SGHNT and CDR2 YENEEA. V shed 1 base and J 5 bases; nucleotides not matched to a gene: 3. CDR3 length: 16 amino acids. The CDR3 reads CASSLVLAGATGELFF. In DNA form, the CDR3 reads TGTGCCAGCAGCTTAGTACTAGCGGGGGCTACCGGGGAGCTGTTTTTT.

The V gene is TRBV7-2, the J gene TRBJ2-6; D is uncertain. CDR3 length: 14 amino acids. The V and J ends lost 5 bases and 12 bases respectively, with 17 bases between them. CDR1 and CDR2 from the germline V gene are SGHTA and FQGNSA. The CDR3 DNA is TGTGCCAGCAGCCTGGCTCTCACCACGGGCGTCCTGACTTTC. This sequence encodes CASSLALTTGVLTF.